The clone carrying this T cell receptor (beta chain) was found a few times. Its target is unknown. Using its own MiXCR run on the reads, TCRdb lists one record per CDR3 protein. The sample includes tens of thousands of distinct CDR3 sequences, roughly a quarter of them seen just once. The entry originates in a study of T cell repertoires in cytomegalovirus infection. Study as a whole: The study used recently identified HLA-C-restricted and well-studied HLA-B-restricted CMV epitopes. Evidence of both CMV infection and a matching HLA type came from public TCR beta signatures.

With 2 bases removed from V and 2 bases from J, the gap between germline ends came to 12 bases. From germline, CDR1 is SEHNR and CDR2 FQNEAQ (reference sequence). This CDR3 is built from 15 residues. The gene calls are TRBV7-9 and TRBJ1-1; D perhaps matches TRBD1 (6 bases). The sequence was obtained from a human donor in good health (CMV status not recorded). Some clones in this sample may be carry-over from other donors' samples. Sequencing used CD8+ T cells from cultured PBMCs, obtained from culture after CMV antigen stimulation. DNA for the CDR3: TGTGCCAGCAGCTTATTGGCAGGGGCCAACACTGAAGCTTTCTTT. Amino acid sequence: CASSLLAGANTEAFF.